The present T cell receptor (beta chain) was sequenced within a study of glioma-infiltrating T cells. TCR alpha and beta CDR3 regions were amplified from RNA using iRepertoire nested multiplex PCR. Tissue mRNA or PBMC total RNA, 100-400 ng, went into one-step reverse transcription and amplification. TCRdb recomputed calls from the multiplex PCR reads with MiXCR, one row per CDR3 protein. Seen here are about 380,000 distinct CDR3 sequences, 41% observed once, and the top ten hold 12%. The study, taken as a whole, reports: Gliomas, especially low-grade, showed above-expected tissue-blood divergence; non-neoplastic patients showed below. A blood CDR3 motif signature was depleted in highly divergent patients. Tissue and blood shared very few CDR3 sequences.

On this clonotype itself: Its matching antigen is unknown.

Sequenced: glioma tissue, nonneoplastic brain tissue, or PBMCs (not recorded which). The receptor was derived from a human donor with low-grade glioma or glioblastoma, undergoing nonglioma brain surgery, or in good health (not recorded which).

CDR3 in amino acids: CASRQTRRVGTGELFF. CDR3 coding DNA: TGTGCCAGCAGACAAACCCGGAGGGTAGGCACCGGGGAGCTGTTTTTT. V gene TRBV5-4 combines with J gene TRBJ2-2, with D maybe TRBD2 (6 bases). V lost 5 bases and J lost 4, with 18 bases in between. CDR3 length: 16 residues. CDR1 is SGHNT and CDR2 is YYREEE in the germline V gene (reference sequence). Variable domain in full (rest from reference TRBV5-4 and TRBJ2-2): ETGVTQSPTHLIKTRGQQVTLRCSSQSGHNTVSWYQQALGQGPQFIFQYYREEENGRGNFPPRFSGLQFPNYSSELNVNALELDDSALYLCASRQTRRVGTGELFFGEGSRLTVL.